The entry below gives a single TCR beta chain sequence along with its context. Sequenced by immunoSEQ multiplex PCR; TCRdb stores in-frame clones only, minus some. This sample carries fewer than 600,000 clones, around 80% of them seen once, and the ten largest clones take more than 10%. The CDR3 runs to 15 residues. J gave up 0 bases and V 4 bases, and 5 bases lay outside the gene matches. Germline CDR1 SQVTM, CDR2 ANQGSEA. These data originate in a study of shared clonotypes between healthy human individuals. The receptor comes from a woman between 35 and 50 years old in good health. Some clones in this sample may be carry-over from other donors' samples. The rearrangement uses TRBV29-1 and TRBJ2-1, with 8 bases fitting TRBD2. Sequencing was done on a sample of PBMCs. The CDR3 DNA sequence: TGCAGCGTTGGGCGGGGGACTAGCTCCTACAATGAGCAGTTCTTC. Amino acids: CSVGRGTSSYNEQFF.